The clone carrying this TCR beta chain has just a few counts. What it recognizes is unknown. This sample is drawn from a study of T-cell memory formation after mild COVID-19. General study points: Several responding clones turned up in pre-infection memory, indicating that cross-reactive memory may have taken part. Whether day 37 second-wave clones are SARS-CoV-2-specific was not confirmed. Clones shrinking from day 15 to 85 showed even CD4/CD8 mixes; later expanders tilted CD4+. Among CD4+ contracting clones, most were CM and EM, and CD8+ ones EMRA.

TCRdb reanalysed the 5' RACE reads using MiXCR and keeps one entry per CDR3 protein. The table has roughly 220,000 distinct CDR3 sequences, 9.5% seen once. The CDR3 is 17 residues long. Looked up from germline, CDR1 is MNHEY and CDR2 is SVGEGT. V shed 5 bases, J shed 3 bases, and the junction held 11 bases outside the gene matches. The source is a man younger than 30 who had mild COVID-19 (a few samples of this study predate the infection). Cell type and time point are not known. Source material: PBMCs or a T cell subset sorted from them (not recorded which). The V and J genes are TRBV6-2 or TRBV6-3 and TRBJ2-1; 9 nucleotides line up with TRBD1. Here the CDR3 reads CASSGRGQGGFYNEQFF. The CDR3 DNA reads TGTGCCAGCAGTGGCCGGGGACAGGGAGGATTCTACAATGAGCAGTTCTTC.